One and the same sample provided the 15 T cell receptor beta chains below, sequenced in a study of blood T cell repertoires in COVID-19. TCRdb keeps only in-frame clones here, not all; method: immunoSEQ multiplex PCR. The sample consists of about 430,000 clones, about 88% of them appearing once. The specimen sequenced was PBMCs or T cells enriched from blood (not recorded which). These TCRs come from a young woman who had been exposed to COVID-19.

This clone was recorded at least ten times. The V and J genes are TRBV4-1 and TRBJ1-6, with D maybe TRBD1 (6 bases). V shed 1 base and J shed 0 bases, with 16 bases lying between them. This CDR3 comprises 19 residues. Per germline, CDR1 MGHRA and CDR2 YSYEKL. Here the CDR3 DNA reads TGCGCCAGCAGCCAAGGATTCGGGACACTAAGCTCCTATAATTCACCCCTCCACTTT. Amino acids: CASSQGFGTLSSYNSPLHF.

The J gene is TRBJ2-7, the V gene TRBV27; D perhaps matches TRBD1 (5 bases). The V gene lost 6 bases and the J gene lost 3 bases, with 12 bases spanning the gap. CDR1 and CDR2 (germline): MNHEY, SMNVEV (reference sequence). The CDR3 spans 13 residues. CDR3 region: CASRASGIYEQYF. Written as DNA, the CDR3 is TGTGCCAGCAGGGCATCAGGGATCTACGAGCAGTACTTC.

This clone has more than one count but fewer than ten. The rearrangement joins TRBV27 to TRBJ2-2; TRBD1 agrees at 10 bases. Germline V lookup: CDR1 MNHEY, CDR2 SMNVEV (reference sequence). J lost 5 bases, V lost 8 bases, and 5 bases had no gene match. The CDR3 sequence is 14 residues long. The CDR3 DNA reads TGTGCCAGCTCTCGGACAGGGGGGACCGGGGAGCTGTTTTTT. It encodes CASSRTGGTGELFF.

The chain employs TRBV19 and TRBJ2-7; D might be TRBD1 (6 bases). The CDR3 has 15 residues. Germline V lookup: CDR1 LNHDA, CDR2 SQIVND (reference sequence). Trimming took off 0 bases at V and 0 bases at J, with 9 bases between the two ends. The CDR3 DNA reads as TGTGCCAGTAGTATAGACAGGGGATCCTCCTACGAGCAGTACTTC. Translated, it gives CASSIDRGSSYEQYF.

The chain employs TRBV19 and TRBJ2-7, with D possibly TRBD1 on 7 matching bases. CDR3 size: 13 residues. Between the trimmed V and J ends, which lost 6 bases and 3 bases, there was a span of 12 bases. The germline gives CDR1 LNHDA, CDR2 SQIVND (reference sequence). The DNA for the CDR3 is TGTGCCAGTAGCCCTCAGGGGGGCTACGAGCAGTACTTC. This translates into CASSPQGGYEQYF.

This clone came up once. V and J are TRBV28 and TRBJ2-3; TRBD1 matches at 7 bases. This CDR3 has 16 residues. CDR1 and CDR2 from the germline V gene are MDHEN and SYDVKM. V lost 2 bases to trimming and J lost 5 bases; unmatched junction nucleotides: 10. CDR3 coding DNA: TGTGCCAGCAGTTTAAAGGGGGCTAGGGTGATAGATACGCAGTATTTT. Protein product: CASSLKGARVIDTQYF.

The chain has TRBV28 and TRBJ1-6, with 8 bases fitting TRBD1. CDR1 and CDR2 (germline): MDHEN, SYDVKM. The length of the CDR3 is 16 residues. Losses at the gene ends were 5 bases for V and 0 bases for J; bases not matched to a gene: 3. CDR3 sequence reads: CASSPGTGSYNSPLHF. The CDR3 bases are TGTGCCAGCAGTCCTGGGACAGGCTCCTATAATTCACCCCTCCACTTT.

V usage is TRBV29-1 and J usage is TRBJ1-1; TRBD1 is a possible D gene (5 bases). This CDR3 contains 12 residues. The germline CDR1 and CDR2 sequences are SQVTM and ANQGSEA. The ends were cut back, 6 bases at V and 2 bases at J, with 10 bases in the middle. DNA of the CDR3: TGCAGCGTCCGACAGAGTAACACTGAAGCTTTCTTT. Translated, it gives CSVRQSNTEAFF.

The V gene is TRBV19, the J gene TRBJ2-1; D possibly corresponds to TRBD2 (6 bases). Between the trimmed V and J ends, which lost 6 bases and 0 bases, there was a span of 9 bases. The germline CDR1 and CDR2 sequences are LNHDA and SQIVND (reference sequence). The CDR3 is 14 amino acids. CDR3 coding DNA: TGTGCCAGTAGGTTCGGGAGCTCCTACAATGAGCAGTTCTTC. The encoded protein is CASRFGSSYNEQFF.

The V gene is TRBV7-9, the J gene TRBJ2-7; D uncertain. Germline V gene lookup returns CDR1 SEHNR and CDR2 FQNEAQ (reference sequence). The CDR3 extends over 17 amino acids. Trimming pared 1 base from V and 0 bases from J, leaving 16 bases between. The CDR3 reads CASSLGLGQTSSYEQYF. DNA of the CDR3: TGTGCCAGCAGCTTAGGGCTTGGGCAGACCAGCTCCTACGAGCAGTACTTC. Full variable domain (rest looked up from reference TRBV7-9 and TRBJ2-7): DTGVSQNPRHKITKRGQNVTFRCDPISEHNRLYWYRQTLGQGPEFLTYFQNEAQLEKSRLLSDRFSAERPKGSFSTLEIQRTEQGDSAMYLCASSLGLGQTSSYEQYFGPGTRLTVT.

The gene calls are TRBV18 and TRBJ1-1; no clear D. From germline, CDR1 is KGHSH and CDR2 LQKENI. V was shortened by 3 bases and J by 4 bases, with 9 bases between the two germline ends. The CDR3 totals 13 residues. The DNA for the CDR3 is TGTGCCAGCTCACCCCGGTCCTCCACTGAAGCTTTCTTT. Its protein is CASSPRSSTEAFF.

Comments on this clone: At the DNA level, this CDR3 is encoded by other sequences in the same sample as well. The CDR3 loop reads CASSLDGNYGYTF. CDR3 nucleotide sequence: TGCGCCAGCAGCTTGGACGGGAACTATGGCTACACCTTC. The gene calls are TRBV5-1 and TRBJ1-2; no reliable D call. Germline CDR1 is SGHRS and CDR2 is YFSETQ. Deletions cut 0 bases from V and 2 bases from J, with 5 bases between. There are 13 residues in the CDR3.

The chain is built from TRBV3-1 (or the pseudogene TRBV3-2) and TRBJ2-1; TRBD1 matches at 8 bases. Germline-derived CDR1 and CDR2 are LGHDT and YNNKEL (reference sequence). This CDR3 is 15 amino acids long. The V segment lost 4 bases and the J segment 4 bases; nucleotides outside the gene matches: 6. CDR3 in DNA: TGTGCCAGCAGCCGAGACAGGGGACCATACAATGAGCAGTTCTTC. Translating it yields CASSRDRGPYNEQFF.

The CDR3 sequence is CASSPPDRKEAFF. The CDR3 region has the DNA TGTGCCAGCAGCCCACCGGACAGGAAGGAAGCTTTCTTT. The chain employs TRBV5-6 and TRBJ1-1, with 7 bases identical to TRBD1. The germline CDR1 and CDR2 sequences are SGHDT and YYEEEE. This CDR3 has 13 residues. The V segment lost 4 bases and the J segment 8 bases; nucleotides outside the gene matches: 8.

This clone was recorded only once. This sequence joins TRBV28 and TRBJ2-1; 10 bases align to TRBD2. Germline CDR1 and CDR2: MDHEN and SYDVKM. The CDR3 is 19 residues long. V lost 4 bases and J lost 8; bases outside the gene matches: 20. Written as DNA, the CDR3 is TGTGCCAGCAGTTCCTCAGGAAAGGTAGCGGGGGGCAAAGTATATGAGCAGTTCTTC. Amino acids: CASSSSGKVAGGKVYEQFF.